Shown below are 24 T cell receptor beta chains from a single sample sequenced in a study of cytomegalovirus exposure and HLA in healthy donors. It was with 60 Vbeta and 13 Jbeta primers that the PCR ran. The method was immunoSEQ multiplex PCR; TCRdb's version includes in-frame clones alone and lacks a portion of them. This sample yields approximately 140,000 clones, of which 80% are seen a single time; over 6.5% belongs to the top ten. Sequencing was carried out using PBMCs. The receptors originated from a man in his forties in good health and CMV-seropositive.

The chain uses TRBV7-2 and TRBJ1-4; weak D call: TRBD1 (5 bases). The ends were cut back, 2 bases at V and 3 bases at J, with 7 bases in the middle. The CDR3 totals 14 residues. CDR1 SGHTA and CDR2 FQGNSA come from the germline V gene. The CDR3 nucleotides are TGTGCCAGCAGCTTATGGGGGGCTAATGAAAAACTGTTTTTT. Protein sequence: CASSLWGANEKLFF. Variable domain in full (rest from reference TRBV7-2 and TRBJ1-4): GAGVSQSPSNKVTEKGKDVELRCDPISGHTALYWYRQSLGQGLEFLIYFQGNSAPDKSGLPSDRFSAERTGGSVSTLTIQRTQQEDSAVYLCASSLWGANEKLFFGSGTQLSVL.

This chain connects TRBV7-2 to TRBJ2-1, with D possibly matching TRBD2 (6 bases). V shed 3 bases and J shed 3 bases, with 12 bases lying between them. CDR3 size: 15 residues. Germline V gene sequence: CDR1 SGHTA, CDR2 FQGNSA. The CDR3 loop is CASSFGGVIYNEQFF. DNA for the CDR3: TGTGCCAGCAGCTTCGGCGGGGTCATCTACAATGAGCAGTTCTTC.

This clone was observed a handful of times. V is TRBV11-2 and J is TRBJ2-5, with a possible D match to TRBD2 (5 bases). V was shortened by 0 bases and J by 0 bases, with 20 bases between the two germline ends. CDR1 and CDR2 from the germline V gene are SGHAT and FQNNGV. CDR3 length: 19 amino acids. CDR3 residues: CASSLDYRGAGTYQETQYF. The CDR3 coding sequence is TGTGCCAGCAGCTTAGATTATCGGGGTGCAGGTACCTACCAAGAGACCCAGTACTTC.

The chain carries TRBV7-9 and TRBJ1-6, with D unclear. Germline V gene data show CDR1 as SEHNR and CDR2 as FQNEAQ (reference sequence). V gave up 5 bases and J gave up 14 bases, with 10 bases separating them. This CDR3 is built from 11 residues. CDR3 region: CASSPGEALHF. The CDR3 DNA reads TGTGCCAGCAGCCCCGGTGAGGCCCTCCACTTT.

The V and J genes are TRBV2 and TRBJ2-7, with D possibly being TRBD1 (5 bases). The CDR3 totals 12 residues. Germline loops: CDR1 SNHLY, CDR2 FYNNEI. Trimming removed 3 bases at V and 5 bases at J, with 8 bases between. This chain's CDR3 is CASSENRNEQYF. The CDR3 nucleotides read TGTGCCAGCAGTGAGAACAGGAACGAGCAGTACTTC.

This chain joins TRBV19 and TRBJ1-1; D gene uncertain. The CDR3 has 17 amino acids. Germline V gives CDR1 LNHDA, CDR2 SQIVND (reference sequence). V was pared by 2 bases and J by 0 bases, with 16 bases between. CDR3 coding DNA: TGTGCCAGTAGTATACGCGGGGTTGGGCAAATGAACACTGAAGCTTTCTTT. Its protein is CASSIRGVGQMNTEAFF.

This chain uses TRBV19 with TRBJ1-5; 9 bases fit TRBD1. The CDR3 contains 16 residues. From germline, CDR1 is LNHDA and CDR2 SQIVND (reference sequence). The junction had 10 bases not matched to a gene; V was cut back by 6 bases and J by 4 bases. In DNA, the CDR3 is TGTGCCAGTAGCCATGACAGGGGGTGGTTTAATCAGCCCCAGCATTTT. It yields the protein CASSHDRGWFNQPQHF.

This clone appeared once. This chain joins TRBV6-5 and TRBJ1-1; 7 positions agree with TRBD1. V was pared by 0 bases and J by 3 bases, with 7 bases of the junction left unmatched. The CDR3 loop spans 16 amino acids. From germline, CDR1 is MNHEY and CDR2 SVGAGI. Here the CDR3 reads CASSYSGGTAHTEAFF. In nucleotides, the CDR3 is TGTGCCAGCAGTTACTCAGGAGGGACAGCCCACACTGAAGCTTTCTTT.

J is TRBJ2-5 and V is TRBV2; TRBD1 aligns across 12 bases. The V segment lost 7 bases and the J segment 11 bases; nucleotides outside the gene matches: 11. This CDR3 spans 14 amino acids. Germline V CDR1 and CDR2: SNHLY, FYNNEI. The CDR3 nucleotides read TGTGCCAGCACCATGGGACAGGGGGCATATGAGCAGTACTTC. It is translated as CASTMGQGAYEQYF.

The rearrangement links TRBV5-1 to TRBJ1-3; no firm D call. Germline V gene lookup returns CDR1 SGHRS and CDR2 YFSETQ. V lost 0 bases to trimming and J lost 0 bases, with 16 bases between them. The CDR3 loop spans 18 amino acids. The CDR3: CASSLAAGRMFSGNTIYF. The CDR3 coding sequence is TGCGCCAGCAGCTTGGCGGCGGGCAGAATGTTCTCTGGAAACACCATATATTTT.

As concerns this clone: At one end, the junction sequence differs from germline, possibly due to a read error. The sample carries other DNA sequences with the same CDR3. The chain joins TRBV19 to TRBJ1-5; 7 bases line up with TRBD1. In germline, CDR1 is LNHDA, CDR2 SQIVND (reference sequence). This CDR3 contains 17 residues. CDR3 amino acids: CASSIDGGQYGNQPQHF. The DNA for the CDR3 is TGTGCCAGTAGTATAGATGGGGGACAGTACGGCAATCAGCCCCAGCACTTT.

CDR3 in DNA: TGTGCCAGCAGCCAATTCCAAAGGGGCAGGTGGAAGAACACTGAAGCTTTCTTT. Translated, it gives CASSQFQRGRWKNTEAFF. V and J are TRBV4-2 and TRBJ1-1; possible D gene TRBD1, 5 bases. The length of the CDR3 is 18 residues. From germline, CDR1 is LGHNA and CDR2 YNFKEQ. V gave up 2 bases and J gave up 1 base, with 20 bases separating them.

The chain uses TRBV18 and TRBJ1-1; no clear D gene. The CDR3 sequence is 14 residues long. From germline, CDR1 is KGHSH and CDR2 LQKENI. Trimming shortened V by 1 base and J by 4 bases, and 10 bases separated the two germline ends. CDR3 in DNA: TGTGCCAGCTCACCACGGCAGGCCCCCACTGAAGCTTTCTTT. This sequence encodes CASSPRQAPTEAFF. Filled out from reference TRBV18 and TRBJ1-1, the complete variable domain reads NAGVMQNPRHLVRRRGQEARLRCSPMKGHSHVYWYRQLPEEGLKFMVYLQKENIIDESGMPKERFSAEFPKEGPSILRIQQVVRGDSAAYFCASSPRQAPTEAFFGQGTRLTVV.

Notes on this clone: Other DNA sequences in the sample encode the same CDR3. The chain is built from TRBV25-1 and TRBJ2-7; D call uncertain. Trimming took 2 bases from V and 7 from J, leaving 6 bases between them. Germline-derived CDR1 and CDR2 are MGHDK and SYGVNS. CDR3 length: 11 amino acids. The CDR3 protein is CASSELREQYF. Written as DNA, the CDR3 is TGTGCCAGCAGTGAACTACGGGAGCAGTACTTC.

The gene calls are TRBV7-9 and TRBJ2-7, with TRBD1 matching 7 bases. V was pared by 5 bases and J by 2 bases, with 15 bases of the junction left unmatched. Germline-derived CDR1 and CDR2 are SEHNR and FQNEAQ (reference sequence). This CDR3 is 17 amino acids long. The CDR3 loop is CASSLPVPGTEPYEQYF. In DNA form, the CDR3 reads TGTGCCAGCAGCCTTCCCGTTCCCGGGACAGAGCCCTACGAGCAGTACTTC.

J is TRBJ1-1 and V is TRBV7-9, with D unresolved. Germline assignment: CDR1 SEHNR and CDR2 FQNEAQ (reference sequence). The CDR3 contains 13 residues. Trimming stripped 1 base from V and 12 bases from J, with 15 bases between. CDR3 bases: TGTGCCAGCAGCTTAGAGATCAGGTTTCAATCTTTCTTT. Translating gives CASSLEIRFQSFF.

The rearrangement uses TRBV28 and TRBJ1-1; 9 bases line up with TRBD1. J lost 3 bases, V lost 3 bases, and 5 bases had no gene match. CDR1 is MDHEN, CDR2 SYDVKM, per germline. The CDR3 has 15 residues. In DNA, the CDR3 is TGTGCCAGCAGTTTTGACAGGGGGTGGGACACTGAAGCTTTCTTT. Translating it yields CASSFDRGWDTEAFF.

In DNA, the CDR3 is TGTGCCAGCGGCCAGGGGGATACGCAGTATTTT. It is translated as CASGQGDTQYF. The V gene is TRBV6-6, the J gene TRBJ2-3; D might be TRBD1 (6 bases). Germline assignment: CDR1 MNHNY and CDR2 SVGAGI (reference sequence). With 8 bases removed from V and 6 bases from J, the gap between germline ends came to 9 bases. The CDR3 totals 11 residues.

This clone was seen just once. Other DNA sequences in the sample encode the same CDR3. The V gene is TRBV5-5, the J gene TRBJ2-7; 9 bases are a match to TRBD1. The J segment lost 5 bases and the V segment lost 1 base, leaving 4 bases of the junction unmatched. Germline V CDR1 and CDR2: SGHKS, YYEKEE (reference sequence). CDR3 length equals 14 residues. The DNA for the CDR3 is TGTGCCAGCAGCTTGTGGGACAGGGACCACGAGCAGTACTTC. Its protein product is CASSLWDRDHEQYF.

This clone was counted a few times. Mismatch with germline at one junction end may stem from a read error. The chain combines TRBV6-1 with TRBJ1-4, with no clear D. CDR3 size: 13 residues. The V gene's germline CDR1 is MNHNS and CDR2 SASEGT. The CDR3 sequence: CASSENGGPEEVF. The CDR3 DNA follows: TGTGCCAGCAGTGAAAATGGAGGGCCGGAGGAGGTTTTT.

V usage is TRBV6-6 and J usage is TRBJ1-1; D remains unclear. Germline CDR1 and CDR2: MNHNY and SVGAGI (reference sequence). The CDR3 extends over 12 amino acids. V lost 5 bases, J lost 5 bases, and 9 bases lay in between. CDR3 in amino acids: CASSLRVTEAFF. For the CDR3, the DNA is TGTGCCAGCAGTCTTAGAGTAACTGAAGCTTTCTTT.

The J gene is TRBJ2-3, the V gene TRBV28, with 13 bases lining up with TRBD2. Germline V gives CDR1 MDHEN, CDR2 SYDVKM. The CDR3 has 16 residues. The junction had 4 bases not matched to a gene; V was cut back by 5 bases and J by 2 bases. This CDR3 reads CASSQTSGRATDTQYF. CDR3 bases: TGTGCCAGCAGTCAAACTAGCGGGAGGGCCACAGATACGCAGTATTTT.

CDR3 in amino acids: CASSQGNYNSPLHF. In DNA form, the CDR3 reads TGTGCCAGCAGTCAGGGGAACTATAATTCACCCCTCCACTTT. V is TRBV9 and J is TRBJ1-6; possibly TRBD1 for D (6 bases). With 5 bases removed from V and 3 bases from J, the gap between germline ends came to 9 bases. There are 14 residues in the CDR3. Germline V gene sequence: CDR1 SGDLS, CDR2 YYNGEE.

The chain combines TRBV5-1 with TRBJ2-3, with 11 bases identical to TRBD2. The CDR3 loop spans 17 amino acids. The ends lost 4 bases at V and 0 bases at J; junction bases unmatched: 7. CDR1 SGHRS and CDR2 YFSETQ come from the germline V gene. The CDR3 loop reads CASSVRLAGTSTDTQYF. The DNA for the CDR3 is TGCGCCAGCAGCGTGAGACTAGCGGGAACTAGCACAGATACGCAGTATTTT.